The T cell receptor beta chain described here comes from a study of cytomegalovirus exposure and HLA in healthy donors (dated by TCRdb to between 2016 and 2019). For the wider study: An earlier analysis of about 530 of the donors reported 276 Gb of sequence data and 117 million unique TCR beta sequences obtained from 180 million or so T cells. The study was designed to test whether signatures of past pathogen exposure could be identified by cataloging public T cell receptors. High-throughput TCR immunosequencing, statistical association of individual TCRs with disease status, and machine learning were combined to predict cytomegalovirus infection status. In addition to the first cohort of roughly 670 subjects, a separate validation cohort of approximately 110 different subjects was used. Across 398 genotyped donors of the cohort, an average of 235,054 unique TCR beta nucleotide sequences per donor were sequenced, and around 19% of those sequences were non-productive. In the later analysis, no new phenotypic data were used to find candidate immune exposures; instead, reliance was placed on TCR beta sequences and their occurrence across donors. Using immunosequencing, the study profiled T cell repertoires from some 670 subjects and related those repertoires to cytomegalovirus serostatus. Every repertoire in the discovery cohort had been generated on one and the same sequencing platform. In an earlier analysis of over 550 of the donors, high-throughput TCR beta sequencing was used to judge whether each TCR beta V gene segment behaved as functional or pseudogenic. A later genetic analysis took genome-wide SNP genotypes for about 65% of the 666 donors and used that subset as a discovery cohort. An early release that covered 640 HLA-typed donors contained 300 to 350 gigabases of sequencing data and approximately 85 million unique TCR sequences. Because of strong linkage in the cohort, 4 to 6 DR-DQ haplotypes were treated as single units for association and clustering. Alongside the repertoire data, information on donor age, sex, ethnicity and CMV serostatus was compiled. HLA typing included class I and class II loci at four-digit resolution. A later analysis re-examined previously published TCR beta repertoires from hundreds of donors and added high-resolution HLA genotyping to investigate patterns of TCR occurrence. Typing coverage differed by locus: A, B, C, DRB1 and DQB1 were typed in roughly 629-630 donors, DQA1 in 522, DPA1 in around 580, and DPB1 in 450 to 490. Of the 350 to 400 genotyped donors, approximately 82% fell in the genetic ancestry cluster associated with self-reported Caucasian donors.

The cohort comprised fewer than 700 healthy bone marrow donors. Cohort members were all nominally healthy when sampled, although unrecorded immune exposures were likely present. The donor tested CMV seropositive, placing the donor among the 250 to 350 seropositive members of the cohort. A peripheral blood sample was provided by each donor, and peripheral blood mononuclear cells were used for TCR beta sequencing. The Qiagen DNeasy Blood Extraction Kit was used to extract genomic DNA from the blood cell samples. Remarks on this clone: It has no known antigen specificity. Per-nucleotide qualities are absent, and no much larger clonotype sits a single base away.

Study-wide findings and limitations: According to the authors, the approach could potentially be generalized to other disease states and immunological phenotypes. This cohort had only TCR beta chains sequenced, and the lack of alpha or paired-chain data limited which features could be detected. The only immune exposure information available for the cohort was CMV serostatus. In the study, about 150 TCR beta chains were listed as associated with cytomegalovirus. An earlier analysis of around 500 of the donors showed that most TCR beta V segments appeared in productive rearrangements either about 87% or about 30% of the time, which broadly matched IMGT annotations. In a later genetic analysis, fewer N-insertions in productive TCRs were reported among donors in an Asian-associated ancestry cluster than the roughly 700-donor mean. A cluster of highly shared sequence variants was judged likely to represent a technical artifact of the sequencing pipeline. A later analysis found that HLA-associated TCR beta chains were more clonally expanded and had lower generation probabilities than equally common non-associated chains. Because counts were too low, more than 15 rarely observed V segments, including chromosome 9 orphons, were left out of the earlier analysis of 500 to 650 of the donors. A few of the identified cytomegalovirus-associated TCR beta chains were confirmed in vitro to be specific for cytomegalovirus antigens. Specific HLA alleles were associated with 18,000 or so TCR beta sequences at a false discovery rate of 0.05 in a later analysis. Cytomegalovirus status was reported to be diagnosed by the classifier with high specificity and sensitivity in both the original and validation cohorts. Linkage disequilibrium might explain the correlated functional status among segregating V segments, but an unknown experimental factor could not be excluded. Some IMGT-functional V segments, including TRBV6-2 and TRBV6-3, could not be distinguished by the 87-base-pair reads and were therefore excluded. When HLA alleles, especially DR and DQ, strongly co-occurred, TCR associations were difficult to assign to individual alleles. In a later analysis, the rate of TCR association differed among HLA loci, with DRB1 alleles having the most associated TCRs and HLA-C alleles having the fewest. Most TCR sequences were observed very rarely across donors, whereas some public TCRs were present in many individuals. A further reported finding was that TCR beta sequences accurately predicted the HLA-A and HLA-B alleles for most subjects in the first cohort. Because HLA typing was unavailable for some donors at each locus, only the typed subset was used in association tests. A later genetic analysis associated a missense DCLRE1C variant with V-gene and J-gene trimming of TCR beta chains, and an independent cohort replicated the association. Several of the top co-occurrence clusters appeared to be linked to parvovirus B19, influenza, CMV and Epstein-Barr virus, according to a later analysis. According to a later analysis, most CMV-associated TCR beta chains appeared to be HLA-restricted, and the HLA associations seemed to be driven largely by CMV exposure. Presence/absence analyses assumed roughly uniform sequencing depth across donors, an assumption that may not hold.

V gives up 0 bases and J gives up 4 bases, and the segment between their germline ends measures 10 bases. The CDR3 starts with the cysteine, ends with the phenylalanine, and has 15 residues. The retained sequence is limited to the CDR3, 45 bases, with the frame set at the first base. The germline V gene encodes CDR1 MGHRA and CDR2 YSYEKL. The library was obtained by the immunoSEQ multiplex PCR assay. A mixture of 60 forward primers for TCR Vbeta segments and 13 reverse primers for TCR Jbeta segments was used in the multiplex PCR. The CDR3 region of rearranged TCR beta genes was amplified from genomic DNA with a multiplex PCR assay. The Illumina HiSeq System was used to sequence the amplified TCR beta libraries as 87-base-pair reads. Processing in the source paper ran as follows. A later analysis tallied 70 million to 100 million unique TCR beta chains across the 666 repertoires, and around 10 million of those chains were shared by two or more donors. To remove PCR and sequencing errors, raw reads were error-corrected and collapsed into unique sequences using a nearest-neighbor algorithm that merged closely related sequences. CDR3 sequences were aligned to IMGT reference sequences to assign V, D and J gene segments. For a sequence to be retained, at least a six-nucleotide match to both a V gene segment and a J gene segment was required. A rearrangement was called productive if the CDR3 had no stop codons and remained in frame with V and J, and every other rearrangement was called non-productive. Following IMGT convention, CDR3 was defined as the stretch from the second conserved V-encoded cysteine up to the conserved J-encoded phenylalanine. The earlier analysis of about 590 of the donors excluded sequences that lacked an unambiguous match to a single V gene segment. An earlier analysis of 550 to 650 of the donors classified V segments as functional when productive rearrangements were above 56.7% and as segregating when the standard deviation between donors was above 5%. A statistical classification framework was developed to diagnose cytomegalovirus status using the catalog of TCR beta chain sequences. A later analysis assigned V and J genes by comparing TCR nucleotide sequences with IMGT/GENE-DB human TR gene sequences. Using the TCRdist pipeline, a later analysis assigned CDR3 sequences along with most-parsimonious VDJ recombination scenarios. In a later analysis, each TCR beta chain was defined by its CDR3 amino acid sequence together with its V-gene family, and reads without a unique V-gene family were excluded. In a later analysis, a few hundred highly shared, low-generation-probability nucleotide sequences were removed to address suspected cross-contamination and a sequencing artifact. A later analysis calculated a clonal expansion index for each public chain from normalized within-repertoire ranks of inferred template counts. Generation probabilities in a later analysis came from a VDJ recombination model fitted to out-of-frame rearrangements, and those results were checked against IGoR. In a later analysis, TCR-TCR, TCR-HLA and TCR-CMV co-occurrence was scored with hypergeometric tests, and a repertoire-size bias correction was applied to TCR pairs. A later analysis estimated false discovery rates by permuting HLA or CMV assignments 20 times. A later analysis grouped co-occurring TCRs with DBSCAN, adding TCRdist sequence similarity when clustering within HLA-allele-positive subsets. For co-occurrence clustering, repertoires with fewer than 30,000 or more than 120,000 public chains were excluded, along with 5 or 6 repertoires with anomalous nucleotide sharing. Sourced from immuneACCESS, this table was stored by TCRdb with only in-frame sequences that have V and J called. A share of the clones is absent; for the studies checked, an unresolved V gene accounts for under half, and the remainder has no known explanation. V and J calls plus clone size are reproduced from that table; the DNA served to infer D and trimming. Counted in this sample were about 63,000 clones; 80% to 90% of them appeared once. The top ten hold about 12% of the sample.

The rearrangement joined TRBV4-1 to TRBJ1-5; TRBD1 is possibly the D segment (6 matching bases). Sequenced material: PBMCs. This receptor was identified in a woman under 40 in good health and CMV-seropositive. CDR3 region: CASSQDPGQNQPQHF. The DNA sequence reads TGCGCCAGCAGCCAAGATCCGGGACAAAATCAGCCCCAGCATTTT.